This passage covers 10 T cell receptor beta chains from one sample sequenced in a study of cytomegalovirus exposure and HLA in healthy donors. PCR involved 60 Vbeta and 13 Jbeta primers. Assay used: immunoSEQ multiplex PCR; TCRdb lists only in-frame clones, some missing. Of about 190,000 clones in the sample, about three quarters were seen once. The source material was PBMCs. Source of these receptors: a middle-aged woman in good health and CMV-seronegative.

Details on this clone: Other nucleotide sequences in the sample specify the same CDR3. The gene calls are TRBV5-1 and TRBJ1-5; tentative D call: TRBD1 (5 bases). The CDR3 sequence is 14 residues long. The V and J ends lost 5 bases and 6 bases respectively, with 15 bases between them. Germline CDR1 reads SGHRS; CDR2 reads YFSETQ. The CDR3 here is CASSWGGFGQPQHF. The CDR3 DNA reads TGCGCCAGCAGTTGGGGGGGGTTTGGTCAGCCCCAGCATTTT.

This clone is a singleton in its sample. The sample contains more than one DNA sequence encoding this CDR3. J is TRBJ1-1 and V is TRBV19, with a tentative D call TRBD1 (5 bases). The CDR3 spans 13 residues. Trimming stripped 0 bases from V and 5 bases from J, with 7 bases between. In germline, CDR1 is LNHDA, CDR2 SQIVND (reference sequence). CDR3 nucleotide sequence: TGTGCCAGTAGTATAGAGGGGGGAACTGAAGCTTTCTTT. Protein: CASSIEGGTEAFF.

This clone was detected only a few times. CDR3 in DNA: TGTGCCAGCAGCCCTTGGCGGGTTAACACCGGGGAGCTGTTTTTT. Protein product: CASSPWRVNTGELFF. The J gene is TRBJ2-2, the V gene TRBV11-3, with D possibly matching TRBD2 (5 bases). The CDR3 is made up of 15 amino acids. CDR1 is SGHNT and CDR2 is YENEEA in the germline V gene. V lost 5 bases to trimming and J lost 2 bases, with 12 bases between them.

This rearrangement joins TRBV29-1 to TRBJ1-1; D ambiguous. Deletions cut 4 bases from V and 7 bases from J, with 13 bases between. There are 12 residues in the CDR3. Per the germline V gene, CDR1 is SQVTM and CDR2 is ANQGSEA. The CDR3 is CSVGGQAFEAFF. CDR3 bases: TGCAGCGTTGGTGGCCAGGCCTTTGAAGCTTTCTTT.

This chain links TRBV7-9 with TRBJ2-1, with TRBD2 matching 8 bases. After removal of 1 base from V and 3 bases from J, the junction contained 8 bases not matched to a gene. The length of the CDR3 is 17 residues. Germline V CDR1 and CDR2: SEHNR, FQNEAQ (reference sequence). The CDR3, as DNA: TGTGCCAGCAGCTTAGGGGGTAGCGGGACATACTACAATGAGCAGTTCTTC. The encoded protein is CASSLGGSGTYYNEQFF.

V and J are TRBV7-9 and TRBJ2-2; 11 bases match TRBD2. The CDR3 length is 15 residues. From germline, CDR1 is SEHNR and CDR2 FQNEAQ (reference sequence). The J segment lost 4 bases and the V segment lost 5 bases, leaving 3 bases of the junction unmatched. This CDR3 reads CASSALAGGTGELFF. CDR3 nucleotide sequence: TGTGCCAGCAGCGCCCTAGCGGGGGGCACCGGGGAGCTGTTTTTT.

V gene TRBV4-3 combines with J gene TRBJ2-1, with D tentatively TRBD1 (5 bases). Trimming stripped 1 base from V and 7 bases from J, with 14 bases between. This CDR3 region has 15 residues. Germline CDR1 is LGHNA and CDR2 is YSLEER. The CDR3 bases are TGCGCCAGCAGCCAAGGGCCCCTCGCAGGGAATGAGCAGTTCTTC. Translating gives CASSQGPLAGNEQFF.

This chain uses TRBV30 with TRBJ1-2; D is unclear. Per the germline V gene, CDR1 is GTSNPN and CDR2 is SVGIG (reference sequence). The CDR3 is 11 amino acids. Trimming left V 6 bases short and J 6 bases short, with 11 bases between. CDR3 coding DNA: TGTGCCTGCCTCTTACTGGATGGCTACACCTTC. It encodes CACLLLDGYTF.

V and J are TRBV25-1 and TRBJ2-1, with 10 bases that match TRBD2. CDR3 length: 16 residues. CDR1 is MGHDK, CDR2 SYGVNS, per germline. The J segment lost 3 bases and the V segment lost 4 bases, leaving 6 bases of the junction unmatched. CDR3 in DNA: TGTGCCAGCAGTGCAGCTAGCGGGAGTGGCTACAATGAGCAGTTCTTC. Protein: CASSAASGSGYNEQFF. The complete variable domain, with remaining parts taken from reference TRBV25-1 and TRBJ2-1, reads EADIYQTPRYLVIGTGKKITLECSQTMGHDKMYWYQQDPGMELHLIHYSYGVNSTEKGDLSSESTVSRIRTEHFPLTLESARPSHTSQYLCASSAASGSGYNEQFFGPGTRLTVL.

The rearrangement links TRBV9 to TRBJ1-2; D not resolved. Germline values: CDR1 SGDLS, CDR2 YYNGEE. The CDR3 is 13 residues long. V lost 0 bases, J lost 8 bases, and 11 bases lay in between. The CDR3 nucleotides read TGTGCCAGCAGCGTAGAGAGTGCTAGGGGCTACACCTTC. Amino acid sequence: CASSVESARGYTF.